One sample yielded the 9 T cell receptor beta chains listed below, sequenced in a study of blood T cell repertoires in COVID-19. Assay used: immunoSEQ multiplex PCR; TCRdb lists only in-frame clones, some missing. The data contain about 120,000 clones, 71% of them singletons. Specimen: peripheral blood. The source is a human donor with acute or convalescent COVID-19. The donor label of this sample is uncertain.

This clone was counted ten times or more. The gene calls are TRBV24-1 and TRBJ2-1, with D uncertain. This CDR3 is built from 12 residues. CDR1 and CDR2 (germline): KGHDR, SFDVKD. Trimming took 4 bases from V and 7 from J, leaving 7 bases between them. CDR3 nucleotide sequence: TGTGCCACCAGTGACCTACTAAATGAGCAGTTCTTC. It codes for CATSDLLNEQFF.

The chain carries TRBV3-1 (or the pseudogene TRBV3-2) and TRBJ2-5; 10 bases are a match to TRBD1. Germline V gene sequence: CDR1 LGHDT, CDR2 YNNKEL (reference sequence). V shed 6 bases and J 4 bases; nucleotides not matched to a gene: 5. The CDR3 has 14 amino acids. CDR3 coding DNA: TGTGCCAGCAGAAACCGGGACAGGGGAGAGACCCAGTACTTC. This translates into CASRNRDRGETQYF.

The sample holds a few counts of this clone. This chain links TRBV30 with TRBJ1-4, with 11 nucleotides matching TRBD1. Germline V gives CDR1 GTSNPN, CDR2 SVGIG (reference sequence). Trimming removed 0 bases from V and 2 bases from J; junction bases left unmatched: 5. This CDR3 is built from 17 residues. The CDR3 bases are TGTGCCTGGAGTGTGAGAGGACAGGGGGCGACTAATGAAAAACTGTTTTTT. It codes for CAWSVRGQGATNEKLFF. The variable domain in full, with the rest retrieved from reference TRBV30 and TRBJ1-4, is SQTIHQWPATLVQPVGSPLSLECTVEGTSNPNLYWYRQAAGRGLQLLFYSVGIGQISSEVPQNLSASRPQDRQFILSSKKLLLSDSGFYLCAWSVRGQGATNEKLFFGSGTQLSVL.

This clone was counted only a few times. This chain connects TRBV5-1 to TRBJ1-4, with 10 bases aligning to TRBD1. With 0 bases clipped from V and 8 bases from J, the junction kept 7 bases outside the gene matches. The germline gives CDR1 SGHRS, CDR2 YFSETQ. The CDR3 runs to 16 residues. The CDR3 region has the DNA TGCGCCAGCAGCTTGGCCCTGGGGACAGGGGTGGAAAAACTGTTTTTT. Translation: CASSLALGTGVEKLFF.

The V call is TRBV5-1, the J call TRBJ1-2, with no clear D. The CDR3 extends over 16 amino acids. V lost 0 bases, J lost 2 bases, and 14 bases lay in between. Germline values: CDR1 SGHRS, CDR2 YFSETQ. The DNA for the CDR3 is TGCGCCAGCAGCTTGGGGGCCAGCAGATTAAACTATGGCTACACCTTC. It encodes CASSLGASRLNYGYTF.

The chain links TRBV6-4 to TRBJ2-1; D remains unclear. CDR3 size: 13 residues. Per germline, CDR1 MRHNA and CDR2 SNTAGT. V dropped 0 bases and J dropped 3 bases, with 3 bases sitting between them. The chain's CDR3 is CASSDSSYNEQFF. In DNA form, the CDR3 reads TGTGCCAGCAGTGACTCCAGCTACAATGAGCAGTTCTTC.

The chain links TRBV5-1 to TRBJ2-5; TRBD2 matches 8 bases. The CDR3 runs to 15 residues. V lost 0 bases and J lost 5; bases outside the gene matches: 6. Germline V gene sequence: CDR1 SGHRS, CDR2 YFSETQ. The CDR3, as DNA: TGCGCCAGCAGCTTGGCCGGGAGCGGGGGTGAGACCCAGTACTTC. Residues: CASSLAGSGGETQYF.

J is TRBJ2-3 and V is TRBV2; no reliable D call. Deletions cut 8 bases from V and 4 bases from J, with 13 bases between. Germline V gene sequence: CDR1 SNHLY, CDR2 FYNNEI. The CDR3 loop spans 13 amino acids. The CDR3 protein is CASLSFRADTQYF. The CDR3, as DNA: TGTGCCAGCCTGTCCTTTAGAGCAGATACGCAGTATTTT.

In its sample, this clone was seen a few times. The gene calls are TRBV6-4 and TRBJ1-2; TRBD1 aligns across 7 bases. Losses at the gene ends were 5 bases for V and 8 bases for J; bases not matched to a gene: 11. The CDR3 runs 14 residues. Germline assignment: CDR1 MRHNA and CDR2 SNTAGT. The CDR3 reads CASSTGATMIGYTF. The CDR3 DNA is TGTGCCAGCAGTACAGGGGCCACTATGATCGGCTACACCTTC.